Listed here are 5 T cell receptor beta chains from one sample, sequenced in a study of CD8+CD57+ T cells in acquired aplastic anemia. Genomic DNA templated the TCR beta VDJ and CDR3 profiling. One entry per CDR3 protein results from TCRdb running MiXCR on the reads. This sample carries around 140,000 distinct CDR3 sequences, about 40% of them seen once, and the ten largest clones take over 6.5%. Source material: sorted CD4+, CD8+, or CD8+CD57+ T cells (not recorded which) from PBMCs. These receptors all stem from a human donor in good health, serving as a control.

Of note for this clonotype: With a much larger clone just one base away, this may be a read error. This chain uses TRBV5-1 with TRBJ1-1; D is perhaps TRBD1 (6 bases). Trimming took off 9 bases at V and 6 bases at J, with 24 bases between the two ends. Germline assignment: CDR1 SGHRS and CDR2 YFSETQ. The length of the CDR3 is 15 residues. The CDR3 loop reads CATKLGARGGAEAFF. In DNA, the CDR3 is TGCGCCACCAAGCTGGGGGCTAGGGGAGGGGCTGAAGCTTTCTTT.

At least ten counts were recorded for this clonotype. CDR3 sequence (DNA): TGTGCCAGCAGCCCAACGGGGCACCAAGAGACCCAGTACTTC. It is translated as CASSPTGHQETQYF. The V call is TRBV7-9, the J call TRBJ2-5; perhaps D is TRBD1 or TRBD2 (5 bases each). CDR1 is SEHNR and CDR2 is FQNEAQ in the germline V gene (reference sequence). V was trimmed by 5 bases and J by 0 bases, leaving 10 bases between them. The CDR3 runs 14 residues.

Ten or more counts support this clonotype. The J gene is TRBJ1-2, the V gene TRBV7-9; 7 bases are shared with TRBD1. The V and J ends lost 0 bases and 8 bases, in that order; junction bases with no gene match: 0. Germline lookup yields CDR1 SEHNR and CDR2 FQNEAQ (reference sequence). CDR3 length equals 12 residues. In DNA, the CDR3 is TGTGCCAGCAGCTTAGCAGGGGGCGGCTACACCTTC. Protein: CASSLAGGGYTF.

This clonotype has at least ten counts. This chain joins TRBV20-1 and TRBJ2-2; 8 bases match TRBD1. J gave up 1 base and V 2 bases, and 6 bases lay outside the gene matches. The CDR3 consists of 16 residues. CDR1 and CDR2 (germline): DFQATT, SNEGSKA (reference sequence). The CDR3 DNA sequence: TGCAGTGCTAGACCGCAGGGGGCCCTGAACACCGGGGAGCTGTTTTTT. Protein: CSARPQGALNTGELFF.

This clonotype came up many times. In DNA form, the CDR3 reads TGCGCCAGCGGAAACGGGGTACTGGACGAGCAGTACTTC. It specifies CASGNGVLDEQYF. This sequence joins TRBV5-1 and TRBJ2-7; possible D gene TRBD2, 5 bases. Per germline, CDR1 SGHRS and CDR2 YFSETQ. The V gene lost 7 bases and the J gene lost 5 bases, with 16 bases spanning the gap. This CDR3 contains 13 residues.